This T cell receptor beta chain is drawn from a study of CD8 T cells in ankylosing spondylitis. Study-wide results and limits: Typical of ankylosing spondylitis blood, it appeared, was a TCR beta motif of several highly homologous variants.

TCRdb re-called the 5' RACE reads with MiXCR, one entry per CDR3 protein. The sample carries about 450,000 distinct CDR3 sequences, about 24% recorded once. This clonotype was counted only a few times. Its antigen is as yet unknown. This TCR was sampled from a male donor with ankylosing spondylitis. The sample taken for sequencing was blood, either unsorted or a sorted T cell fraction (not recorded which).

CDR3: CASSLKDRGLSVQFF. In DNA, the CDR3 is TGTGCCAGCAGCTTAAAGGACAGGGGGTTAAGCGTGCAGTTCTTC. The gene calls are TRBV7-8 and TRBJ2-1; 10 positions match TRBD1. The J segment lost 12 bases and the V segment lost 2 bases, leaving 10 bases of the junction unmatched. The CDR3 is 15 residues long. Germline CDR1 reads SGHVS; CDR2 reads FQNEAQ. The variable domain in full, with the rest retrieved from reference TRBV7-8 and TRBJ2-1, is GAGVSQSPRYKVAKRGQDVALRCDPISGHVSLFWYQQALGQGPEFLTYFQNEAQLDKSGLPSDRFFAERPEGSVSTLKIQRTQQEDSAVYLCASSLKDRGLSVQFFGPGTRLTVL.